The present T cell receptor (beta chain) was sequenced within a study of cytotoxic CD8 clonotypes in ibrutinib-treated CLL. Background on the study: On average, approximately 95,000 productive rearrangements and just over 250,000 productive templates per sample.

Between the trimmed V and J ends, which lost 0 bases and 0 bases, there was a span of 5 bases. This CDR3 is built from 14 residues. Germline V gene sequence: CDR1 SGHNT, CDR2 YYREEE (reference sequence). Study-level findings and limits: The clonality went up when patients responded to ibrutinib and dropped back toward baseline at progression. Baseline clonality, higher than in age-matched healthy donors, tracked circulating CD8+ T-cell counts.

Repertoires were generated with immunoSEQ multiplex PCR, while TCRdb's copy carries only in-frame clones and drops some. The table lists about 150,000 clones, approximately 80% of them singletons, with approximately 5.1% in the top ten. In its sample, this clone was seen once. Its antigen remains unidentified. This receptor was obtained from a human donor with chronic lymphocytic leukemia. The V gene is TRBV5-4, the J gene TRBJ2-3; D remains ambiguous. The material sequenced was PBMCs, taken after 24 months of ibrutinib treatment. CDR3 amino acids: CASSLGKSTDTQYF. CDR3 nucleotides: TGTGCCAGCAGCTTGGGCAAGAGCACAGATACGCAGTATTTT.